Each of the 21 T cell receptor beta chains below was sequenced from the same sample in a study of T cells after yellow fever vaccination. One entry per CDR3 protein, called by TCRdb with MiXCR from the 5' RACE reads. The sample includes approximately 150,000 distinct CDR3 sequences, 6.5% to 8.5% of them seen just once. The sequences come from CD4+ T cells sorted from PBMCs, collected 5 days after the yellow fever booster vaccination. The source is a man aged 25-45 years who received the YFV17D yellow fever vaccine.

This clonotype was counted many times. The chain links TRBV7-2 to TRBJ2-3; 11 bases line up with TRBD2. V shed 5 bases, J shed 4 bases, and the junction held 11 bases outside the gene matches. The V gene's germline CDR1 is SGHTA and CDR2 FQGNSA. CDR3 length: 17 residues. The CDR3 sequence: CASSQRSGRALPDTQYF. CDR3 sequence (DNA): TGTGCCAGCAGCCAACGTAGCGGGAGGGCCCTCCCAGATACGCAGTATTTT.

This clonotype was counted many times. The V call is TRBV12-3 or TRBV12-4, the J call TRBJ2-5; TRBD2 matches at 12 bases. The trim removed 3 bases at V and 7 bases at J, leaving 9 bases unmatched. This CDR3 is built from 16 residues. Here the CDR3 reads CASSFRLAGEGGTQYF. In DNA form, the CDR3 reads TGTGCCAGCAGTTTCCGACTAGCGGGAGAAGGTGGGACCCAGTACTTC.

The sample holds many counts of this clonotype. The chain combines TRBV4-3 with TRBJ2-2; TRBD2 matches at 11 bases. The trim removed 1 base at V and 3 bases at J, leaving 4 bases unmatched. CDR3 length equals 17 residues. Germline V gene data show CDR1 as LGHNA and CDR2 as YSLEER. CDR3 sequence: CASSQGGLAGYTGELFF. CDR3 DNA: TGCGCCAGCAGCCAAGGAGGACTAGCGGGTTACACCGGGGAGCTGTTTTTT.

This clonotype was detected ten times or more. This chain uses TRBV29-1 with TRBJ2-1; D tentatively reads TRBD1 or TRBD2 (5 bases each). The germline V gene has CDR1 SQVTM and CDR2 ANQGSEA. Deletions cut 6 bases from V and 6 bases from J, with 21 bases between. The CDR3 is 15 amino acids. DNA for the CDR3: TGCAGCGTAACCCTTTGGGACCCTGTCCCCAATGAGCAGTTCTTC. Translating gives CSVTLWDPVPNEQFF.

This clonotype has ten or more counts. V usage is TRBV5-1 and J usage is TRBJ2-5; D is unresolved. This CDR3 comprises 15 residues. Germline values: CDR1 SGHRS, CDR2 YFSETQ. The V gene lost 0 bases and the J gene lost 1 base, with 10 bases spanning the gap. The CDR3 nucleotides are TGCGCCAGCAGCTTGGGTGGACCGCCCCAAGAGACCCAGTACTTC. Its protein product is CASSLGGPPQETQYF.

This clonotype was counted ten times or more. The rearrangement uses TRBV7-2 and TRBJ1-1; 8 bases are a match to TRBD1. Unmatched junction bases numbered 2, after V lost 0 bases and J lost 8 bases. In germline, CDR1 is SGHTA, CDR2 FQGNSA. This CDR3 is built from 13 residues. This CDR3 is CASSLARTGEAFF. Written as DNA, the CDR3 is TGTGCCAGCAGCTTAGCGCGGACAGGGGAAGCTTTCTTT.

This clonotype appeared many times. This chain joins TRBV7-9 and TRBJ2-5; 7 bases line up with TRBD2. The CDR3 has 15 amino acids. Germline V gene lookup returns CDR1 SEHNR and CDR2 FQNEAQ (reference sequence). Trimming took 2 bases from V and 5 from J; bases not matched to a gene: 8. The CDR3 sequence is CASSLSSGGQETQYF. The CDR3 bases are TGTGCCAGCAGCTTATCGTCGGGAGGCCAGGAGACCCAGTACTTC.

This clonotype was seen many times. This chain joins TRBV5-5 and TRBJ2-1, with no clear D. Per germline, CDR1 SGHKS and CDR2 YYEKEE (reference sequence). Between the trimmed V and J ends, which lost 4 bases and 9 bases, there was a span of 11 bases. The CDR3 loop spans 12 amino acids. The CDR3 is CASSSVGTEQFF. Here the CDR3 DNA reads TGTGCCAGCAGCAGCGTGGGCACTGAGCAGTTCTTC.

This clonotype appeared many times. The V gene is TRBV4-3, the J gene TRBJ2-4; D possibly corresponds to TRBD2 (6 bases). CDR1 is LGHNA, CDR2 YSLEER, per germline. The germline V and J ends were trimmed by 0 bases and 0 bases, with 12 bases remaining between them. The CDR3 totals 17 residues. The CDR3 coding sequence is TGCGCCAGCAGCCAAGATCTAATAGCGGAAGCCAAAAACATTCAGTACTTC. This sequence encodes CASSQDLIAEAKNIQYF.

This clonotype was found many times. This chain joins TRBV5-1 and TRBJ2-5; tentatively, D is TRBD1 (10 bases). CDR1 and CDR2 (germline): SGHRS, YFSETQ. This CDR3 comprises 15 residues. The V end lost 4 bases, the J end lost 5 bases, and 18 bases lay between the germline ends. The CDR3 protein is CASSAGGTGVETQYF. The CDR3 region has the DNA TGCGCCAGCAGCGCGGGAGGGACAGGGGTCGAGACCCAGTACTTC.

J is TRBJ1-6 and V is TRBV3-1; perhaps TRBD1 as D (6 bases). In germline, CDR1 is LGHDT, CDR2 YNNKEL (reference sequence). V was shortened by 4 bases and J by 10 bases, with 14 bases between the two germline ends. The CDR3 covers 14 residues. The chain's CDR3 is CASSRGQPGSPLHF. Here the CDR3 DNA reads TGTGCCAGCAGCCGCGGACAGCCCGGGTCACCCCTCCACTTT. The full variable domain, in which reference TRBV3-1 and TRBJ1-6 provide the parts outside the CDR3, is DTAVSQTPKYLVTQMGNDKSIKCEQNLGHDTMYWYKQDSKKFLKIMFSYNNKELIINETVPNRFSPKSPDKAHLNLHINSLELGDSAVYFCASSRGQPGSPLHFGNGTRLTVT.

This clonotype was counted ten times or more. The chain joins TRBV5-1 to TRBJ2-7; a weak D match, TRBD1 (6 bases). This CDR3 is built from 13 residues. V was cut by 0 bases and J by 5 bases, with 9 bases left in between. Germline CDR1 SGHRS, CDR2 YFSETQ. CDR3 in amino acids: CASSLAGDHEQYF. For the CDR3, the DNA is TGCGCCAGCAGCTTGGCAGGGGACCACGAGCAGTACTTC.

This clonotype was recorded many times. The chain joins TRBV29-1 to TRBJ2-1; D may be TRBD1 or TRBD2 (5 bases each). The CDR3 is 12 amino acids. The germline V gene encodes CDR1 SQVTM and CDR2 ANQGSEA. The V end was cut by 8 bases, the J end by 9 bases, with 17 bases between. The CDR3 DNA is TGCAGCACATCGAGGGGTCAGAGTGAGCAGTTCTTC. Encoded protein: CSTSRGQSEQFF.

At least ten counts were recorded for this clonotype. The V call is TRBV27, the J call TRBJ2-2; D may be TRBD2 (6 bases). Germline CDR1 and CDR2: MNHEY and SMNVEV (reference sequence). V dropped 5 bases and J dropped 6 bases, with 16 bases sitting between them. The CDR3 has 15 amino acids. The CDR3 reads CASSHLGTGPGELFF. The DNA for the CDR3 is TGTGCCAGCAGTCACCTAGGGACTGGGCCCGGGGAGCTGTTTTTT.

This clonotype was observed many times. The V and J genes are TRBV11-3 and TRBJ2-1; a possible D gene is TRBD2 (6 bases). This CDR3 region has 16 residues. The V and J ends lost 4 bases and 0 bases respectively, with 13 bases between them. The V gene's germline CDR1 is SGHNT and CDR2 YENEEA. The CDR3 DNA follows: TGTGCCAGCAGCTCGAGCGGGCCCAGCTCCTACAATGAGCAGTTCTTC. It specifies CASSSSGPSSYNEQFF.

This clonotype was seen many times. The chain recombines TRBV5-1 with TRBJ2-5; D remains ambiguous. The ends were cut back, 4 bases at V and 1 base at J, with 11 bases in the middle. In germline, CDR1 is SGHRS, CDR2 YFSETQ. This CDR3 has 14 amino acids. Written as DNA, the CDR3 is TGCGCCAGCAGCCCGCAGTCGGCCCAAGAGACCCAGTACTTC. This gives the protein CASSPQSAQETQYF. Filled out from reference TRBV5-1 and TRBJ2-5, the complete variable domain reads KAGVTQTPRYLIKTRGQQVTLSCSPISGHRSVSWYQQTPGQGLQFLFEYFSETQRNKGNFPGRFSGRQFSNSRSEMNVSTLELGDSALYLCASSPQSAQETQYFGPGTRLLVL.

This clonotype occurred many times. The chain links TRBV4-3 to TRBJ2-5, with D hard to call. This CDR3 contains 14 residues. Looked up from germline, CDR1 is LGHNA and CDR2 is YSLEER. V lost 0 bases, J lost 5 bases, and 10 bases lay in between. CDR3 nucleotide sequence: TGCGCCAGCAGCCAAGAAGTTTTTCGTGAGACCCAGTACTTC. Encoded protein: CASSQEVFRETQYF.

There are many counts of this clonotype. The gene calls are TRBV5-1 and TRBJ2-7; 12 bases line up with TRBD1. The CDR3 is 15 residues long. Germline V lookup: CDR1 SGHRS, CDR2 YFSETQ. J was trimmed by 5 bases and V by 0 bases; bases with no gene match: 3. The CDR3 bases are TGCGCCAGCAGCTTGGCGGGACAGGGGGCGGACGAGCAGTACTTC. It encodes CASSLAGQGADEQYF.

About this clonotype: It may be a read error: a sequence one base away is much more abundant. The chain joins TRBV20-1 to TRBJ2-5; D is uncertain. The CDR3 covers 10 residues. Germline CDR1 DFQATT, CDR2 SNEGSKA (reference sequence). CDR3 loop: CTPFRETQYF. In DNA form, the CDR3 reads TGCACTCCCTTCAGAGAGACCCAGTACTTC.

This clonotype was observed many times. The chain is built from TRBV5-4 and TRBJ2-7; TRBD2 agrees at 12 bases. The CDR3 has 15 residues. The germline gives CDR1 SGHNT, CDR2 YYREEE (reference sequence). V shed 3 bases, J shed 6 bases, and the junction held 7 bases outside the gene matches. The CDR3 DNA sequence: TGTGCCAGCAGCTACGCTAGCGGGAGGGCCTTCGAGCAGTACTTC. Translating gives CASSYASGRAFEQYF. The full variable domain, completed using reference TRBV5-4 and TRBJ2-7, is ETGVTQSPTHLIKTRGQQVTLRCSSQSGHNTVSWYQQALGQGPQFIFQYYREEENGRGNFPPRFSGLQFPNYSSELNVNALELDDSALYLCASSYASGRAFEQYFGPGTRLTVT.

The CDR3: CASSSLGGYSGNTIYF. CDR3 sequence (DNA): TGTGCCAGCAGCTCCCTAGGGGGGTACTCTGGAAACACCATATATTTT. The chain has TRBV5-6 and TRBJ1-3; perhaps TRBD1 as D (6 bases). Trimming cost V 3 bases and J 0 bases, with 13 bases left between them. Germline lookup yields CDR1 SGHDT and CDR2 YYEEEE. This CDR3 has 16 residues.